Detailed here is one T cell receptor (beta chain). Its antigen is undetermined. UMIs and a universal primer site were added when TCR cDNA was made by 5'RACE template switching. TCRdb re-derived calls from the 5' RACE reads in MiXCR, one entry per CDR3 protein. The table lists 200,000 to 300,000 distinct CDR3 sequences, under 15% of them singletons. The data were taken from a study of T cells after yellow fever vaccination. General study points: Subsequent booster samples again held most clones from primary vaccination (around 96% CD4, 85% to 90% CD8). Any FACS-sorted repertoire could hold abundant clonotypes that contaminate it from the bulk population.

The CDR3 spans 15 residues. In germline, CDR1 is LGHDT, CDR2 YNNKEL (reference sequence). Trimming pared 0 bases from V and 2 bases from J, leaving 11 bases between. The sample here was CD4+ T cells sorted from PBMCs, taken 45 days after the yellow fever booster vaccination. V usage is TRBV3-1 and J usage is TRBJ2-7, with D uncertain. The clonotype was recovered from a man between 25 and 39 years old who received the YFV17D yellow fever vaccine. CDR3 amino acids: CASSQDALFPYEQYF. CDR3 DNA sequence: TGTGCCAGCAGCCAAGATGCCCTCTTCCCCTACGAGCAGTACTTC.